The rows below give T cell receptor beta chains drawn from one sample of a study of identical twins. MiXCR was run by TCRdb on the 5' RACE reads, yielding one entry per CDR3 protein. The table shows a few hundred thousand distinct CDR3 sequences, with about 8% occurring only once. This sample also appeared in a second study, on yellow fever vaccine responses in identical twins.

Sequencing was carried out using CD8+ T cells sorted from blood. The receptor source for this set is a young woman in good health. Both conserved end residues are part of each CDR3. The order of the fields is V gene, J gene, clone size, CDR3 protein. Where a row states a size, it is once, few, many or the class of an expanded clone; other rows omit it.

v_gene: TRBV20-1; j_gene: TRBJ2-2; abundance: many; CDR3aa: CSAWTDNTGELFF
v_gene: TRBV5-1; j_gene: TRBJ2-7; abundance: many; CDR3aa: CASSLAVAGEYEQYF
v_gene: TRBV6-2/TRBV6-3; j_gene: TRBJ2-7; abundance: few; CDR3aa: CASRPSDRSSYEQYF
v_gene: TRBV7-8; j_gene: TRBJ1-4; abundance: NA; CDR3aa: CASSNPGQGFEKLFF
v_gene: TRBV9; j_gene: TRBJ2-5; abundance: many; CDR3aa: CASSVAGAETQYF
v_gene: TRBV11-2; j_gene: TRBJ2-7; abundance: NA; CDR3aa: CASSLVDIQGIPYEQYF
v_gene: TRBV5-1; j_gene: TRBJ2-1; abundance: NA; CDR3aa: CASNSRGTAKVQGQFF
v_gene: TRBV29-1; j_gene: TRBJ2-1; abundance: few; CDR3aa: CSDSSGGWDEQFF
v_gene: TRBV12-3/TRBV12-4; j_gene: TRBJ2-5; abundance: many; CDR3aa: CASRPRLAGLETQYF
v_gene: TRBV6-2/TRBV6-3; j_gene: TRBJ1-1; abundance: NA; CDR3aa: CASSYSSATEAFF
v_gene: TRBV12-3/TRBV12-4; j_gene: TRBJ2-1; abundance: many; CDR3aa: CASSPPWEPNEQFF
v_gene: TRBV20-1; j_gene: TRBJ2-5; abundance: NA; CDR3aa: CSAPATGGWFSETQYF
v_gene: TRBV27; j_gene: TRBJ2-3; abundance: NA; CDR3aa: CASSPPGGGVTQYF
v_gene: TRBV6-4; j_gene: TRBJ2-3; abundance: many; CDR3aa: CASSDSGGGTDTQYF
v_gene: TRBV7-9; j_gene: TRBJ1-4; abundance: NA; CDR3aa: CASSLGTDEKLFF
v_gene: TRBV27; j_gene: TRBJ1-4; abundance: few; CDR3aa: CASSPLTGSTNEKLFF
v_gene: TRBV27; j_gene: TRBJ2-7; abundance: NA; CDR3aa: CASSSTGAWSYEQYF
v_gene: TRBV5-1; j_gene: TRBJ2-7; abundance: many; CDR3aa: CASSPGWDRRDEQYF
v_gene: TRBV4-2; j_gene: TRBJ2-7; abundance: few; CDR3aa: CASSQEVADQQYF
v_gene: TRBV6-4; j_gene: TRBJ2-3; abundance: many; CDR3aa: CASSVTVTDTQYF
v_gene: TRBV7-2; j_gene: TRBJ2-7; abundance: many; CDR3aa: CASSFWTSTYEQYF
v_gene: TRBV29-1; j_gene: TRBJ2-7; abundance: many; CDR3aa: CSVVWDSTYEQYF
v_gene: TRBV10-3; j_gene: TRBJ2-3; abundance: few; CDR3aa: CAIRGGSIDTQYF
v_gene: TRBV11-1; j_gene: TRBJ2-1; abundance: NA; CDR3aa: CASSSPLQTGEASYNEQFF
v_gene: TRBV12-3/TRBV12-4; j_gene: TRBJ1-1; abundance: many; CDR3aa: CASRATDKDTEAFF
v_gene: TRBV3-1; j_gene: TRBJ2-2; abundance: NA; CDR3aa: CASSQKGPAPSHTGELFF
v_gene: TRBV7-9; j_gene: TRBJ1-1; abundance: many; CDR3aa: CASSPRQGVTEAFF
v_gene: TRBV12-1; j_gene: TRBJ2-2; abundance: NA; CDR3aa: CDVGGRVTGELFF
v_gene: TRBV20-1; j_gene: TRBJ2-7; abundance: NA; CDR3aa: CSAREVATYEQYF
v_gene: TRBV4-1; j_gene: TRBJ2-2; abundance: few; CDR3aa: CASSQESQSTGELFF
v_gene: TRBV6-5; j_gene: TRBJ2-1; abundance: few; CDR3aa: CASSYSLAGDYNEQFF
v_gene: TRBV7-9; j_gene: TRBJ2-7; abundance: few; CDR3aa: CASSAGRVEQYF
v_gene: TRBV6-2/TRBV6-3; j_gene: TRBJ2-5; abundance: few; CDR3aa: CASSYSPGSLVETQYF
v_gene: TRBV7-9; j_gene: TRBJ2-1; abundance: NA; CDR3aa: CASSPPRGVNEQFF
v_gene: TRBV27; j_gene: TRBJ2-5; abundance: few; CDR3aa: CASSLYYGIEETQYF
v_gene: TRBV27; j_gene: TRBJ1-3; abundance: NA; CDR3aa: CASSPGGSGNTIYF
v_gene: TRBV29-1; j_gene: TRBJ2-3; abundance: NA; CDR3aa: CSVRGQGGPGTQYF
v_gene: TRBV4-2; j_gene: TRBJ2-7; abundance: many; CDR3aa: CASSQVGDRGFNEQYF
v_gene: TRBV7-9; j_gene: TRBJ2-3; abundance: NA; CDR3aa: CASSHWQGGSTDTQYF
v_gene: TRBV4-3; j_gene: TRBJ2-7; abundance: NA; CDR3aa: CASSQDRDRGHYEQYF
v_gene: TRBV9; j_gene: TRBJ2-4; abundance: many; CDR3aa: CASSPYPGLRDIQYF
v_gene: TRBV11-1; j_gene: TRBJ2-1; abundance: many; CDR3aa: CASSLGRSPAGGGNEQFF
v_gene: TRBV20-1; j_gene: TRBJ2-7; abundance: NA; CDR3aa: CSASEGEQYF
v_gene: TRBV10-3; j_gene: TRBJ2-3; abundance: NA; CDR3aa: CAISGWTATDTQYF
v_gene: TRBV7-9; j_gene: TRBJ2-6; abundance: few; CDR3aa: CASSLAWTPDGANVLTF
v_gene: TRBV12-3/TRBV12-4; j_gene: TRBJ2-7; abundance: few; CDR3aa: CASSLYPGVAGDEQYF
v_gene: TRBV20-1; j_gene: TRBJ2-7; abundance: few; CDR3aa: CSAAPGQSIVEQYF
v_gene: TRBV13; j_gene: TRBJ1-5; abundance: many; CDR3aa: CASSLGVEQPQHF
v_gene: TRBV20-1; j_gene: TRBJ2-7; abundance: NA; CDR3aa: CSARDREGEFQYEQYF
v_gene: TRBV12-3/TRBV12-4; j_gene: TRBJ2-7; abundance: many; CDR3aa: CASRHGQAYEQYF
v_gene: TRBV20-1; j_gene: TRBJ2-1; abundance: NA; CDR3aa: CSARDLRLSSYNEQFF
v_gene: TRBV3-1; j_gene: TRBJ2-1; abundance: many; CDR3aa: CASSHLRAGGLYNEQFF
v_gene: TRBV4-3; j_gene: TRBJ2-7; abundance: NA; CDR3aa: CASSQDYFHSYEQYF